These 14 T cell receptor beta chains were all obtained from the same sample, sequenced in a study of CD8 T cells in ankylosing spondylitis. Notes on the study in general: For ankylosing spondylitis blood, a TCR beta motif of 7 or 8 highly homologous variants appeared characteristic.

Their recognized antigens are unknown. Using its own MiXCR run on the 5' RACE reads, TCRdb lists one record per CDR3 protein. This sample yields tens of thousands of distinct CDR3 sequences, of which approximately 9.6% are seen a single time; around 30% belongs to the top ten. The sample taken for sequencing was blood, either unsorted or a sorted T cell fraction (not recorded which). These receptors all come from a male donor with ankylosing spondylitis.

In the case of this clonotype: Because it lacks the conserved phenylalanine or tryptophan at the end, this CDR3 is likely a read error. The J gene is TRBJ1-1, the V gene TRBV7-9; D is perhaps TRBD1 (5 bases). Trimming shortened V by 10 bases and J by 1 base, and 13 bases separated the two germline ends. Germline V gene sequence: CDR1 SEHNR, CDR2 FQNEAQ (reference sequence). The CDR3 covers 13 residues. The CDR3 sequence is CATWGEANTEAFY. The DNA for the CDR3 is TGTGCCACCTGGGGGGAAGCGAACACTGAAGCTTTCTAT.

V usage is TRBV7-8 and J usage is TRBJ2-1; D possibly corresponds to TRBD1 (6 bases). Trimming pared 1 base from V and 0 bases from J, leaving 10 bases between. CDR1 and CDR2 from the germline V gene are SGHVS and FQNEAQ. The CDR3 length is 16 residues. The CDR3, as DNA: TGTGCCAGCAGCTTAGAAGTAGGGGGCTCCTACAATGAGCAGTTCTTC. This gives the protein CASSLEVGGSYNEQFF.

The chain recombines TRBV24-1 with TRBJ2-5; 10 bases are shared with TRBD1. The CDR3 runs to 15 residues. J lost 5 bases, V lost 3 bases, and 5 bases had no gene match. Germline V lookup: CDR1 KGHDR, CDR2 SFDVKD. CDR3 DNA sequence: TGTGCCACCAGTGATCTGGACAGGGGGGGGGAGACCCAGTACTTC. This encodes CATSDLDRGGETQYF.

Details on this clonotype: This could be a read error, since a much larger clone is one nucleotide away. The V gene is TRBV3-1, the J gene TRBJ2-5, with 7 bases lining up with TRBD2. Germline lookup yields CDR1 LGHDT and CDR2 YNNKEL (reference sequence). The CDR3 covers 17 residues. The CDR3 DNA is TGTGCCACCAGCCAAGACGCGCTAGCGGCTATCCAAGAGACCCAGTACTTC. Residues: CATSQDALAAIQETQYF.

This clonotype has a count of ten or more. J is TRBJ2-4 and V is TRBV29-1; unclear D gene. Germline CDR1 reads SQVTM; CDR2 reads ANQGSEA. The CDR3 has 12 amino acids. Deletions cut 0 bases from V and 7 bases from J, with 7 bases between. Here the CDR3 reads CSVEDSLNIQYF. The CDR3 nucleotides read TGCAGCGTTGAAGACAGTTTGAACATTCAGTACTTC.

This clonotype was picked up many times. This chain connects TRBV27 to TRBJ2-2; D call uncertain. The V gene lost 9 bases and the J gene lost 6 bases, with 14 bases spanning the gap. Looked up from germline, CDR1 is MNHEY and CDR2 is SMNVEV (reference sequence). The CDR3 is 13 residues long. CDR3 loop: CASSPAGPGELFF. In DNA, the CDR3 is TGTGCCAGTTCCCCAGCAGGTCCCGGGGAGCTGTTTTTT.

This clonotype has just a few counts. This sequence joins TRBV12-3 or TRBV12-4 and TRBJ1-2; D uncertain. V was pared by 0 bases and J by 7 bases, with 12 bases between. The CDR3 totals 14 residues. CDR3 sequence: CASSLAVIGFGYTF. CDR3 in DNA: TGTGCCAGCAGTTTAGCTGTGATCGGGTTTGGCTACACCTTC.

This clonotype has ten or more counts. This chain uses TRBV29-1 with TRBJ2-3; possible D gene TRBD2, 6 bases. Germline CDR1 SQVTM, CDR2 ANQGSEA. The ends were cut back, 7 bases at V and 0 bases at J, with 14 bases in the middle. There are 14 residues in the CDR3. The CDR3 DNA reads as TGCAGCGCGAAGGGACTTCCTAGCACAGATACGCAGTATTTT. Amino acids: CSAKGLPSTDTQYF.

This clonotype was recorded at least ten times. The chain employs TRBV6-1 and TRBJ2-5; no reliable D call. This CDR3 is built from 15 residues. Germline CDR1 is MNHNS and CDR2 is SASEGT. Trimming left V 5 bases short and J 2 bases short, with 15 bases between. The CDR3 coding sequence is TGTGCCAGCAGTCGCCAAGAGACCTTACAAGAGACCCAGTACTTC. Translated, it gives CASSRQETLQETQYF.

This clonotype appeared a few times. The chain couples TRBV27 to TRBJ1-2; D gene unclear. Per germline, CDR1 MNHEY and CDR2 SMNVEV (reference sequence). Trimming took off 5 bases at V and 8 bases at J, with 15 bases between the two ends. This CDR3 region has 13 residues. The CDR3 nucleotides are TGTGCCAGCAGTCCACCGGGTCGCTGGGGCTACACCTTC. This gives the protein CASSPPGRWGYTF.

The gene calls are TRBV4-1 and TRBJ2-7; D not certain. The ends were cut back, 4 bases at V and 4 bases at J, with 11 bases in the middle. Germline CDR1 is MGHRA and CDR2 is YSYEKL. The CDR3 has 13 amino acids. The chain's CDR3 is CASSLRLSYEQYV. CDR3 bases: TGCGCCAGCAGCCTACGACTCTCTTACGAGCAGTACGTC.

This chain uses TRBV20-1 with TRBJ2-1; 12 bases map to TRBD2. The CDR3 has 16 residues. V trimming: 5 bases; J trimming: 8 bases; junction bases outside the gene matches: 13. Germline CDR1 is DFQATT and CDR2 is SNEGSKA (reference sequence). This chain's CDR3 is CSAPPPPTSGSDEQFF. The CDR3 DNA follows: TGCAGTGCTCCTCCCCCGCCGACTAGCGGGAGTGATGAGCAGTTCTTC.

The rearrangement joins TRBV5-1 to TRBJ2-7, with 8 positions matching TRBD1. The germline V gene encodes CDR1 SGHRS and CDR2 YFSETQ. The J segment lost 3 bases and the V segment lost 4 bases, leaving 6 bases of the junction unmatched. CDR3 size: 14 residues. In DNA form, the CDR3 reads TGCGCCAGCAGCCCGGGACAGGCTGACTACGAGCAGTACTTC. Its protein product is CASSPGQADYEQYF.

In its sample, this clonotype was seen many times. This chain links TRBV29-1 with TRBJ2-6; D not resolved. CDR1 SQVTM and CDR2 ANQGSEA come from the germline V gene. V gave up 4 bases and J gave up 0 bases, with 7 bases separating them. The CDR3 spans 14 residues. CDR3 bases: TGCAGCGTTGTTACCGACTCTGGGGCCAACGTCCTGACTTTC. Encoded protein: CSVVTDSGANVLTF.